This T cell receptor (beta chain) was sequenced for a study of beta chain features in type 1 diabetes. Each donor gave one heparinised blood draw averaging about 110 mL. CD45RO/CCR7/CD25/CD127/CD95/CD27 staining was used to isolate CD4+ naive, central memory, regulatory and stem cell-like memory cells by sorting. Trimming cost V 6 bases and J 4 bases, with 12 bases left between them. Germline V gives CDR1 MDHEN, CDR2 SYDVKM. This CDR3 region has 13 residues. Concerning this clone itself: Its antigen is as yet unknown.

The authors reverse transcribed all of the isolated RNA, so sequencing captured expressed TCRB transcripts. This table comes from immunoSEQ multiplex PCR, and its TCRdb copy is limited to in-frame clones, with some not included. The sample includes about 240,000 clones, about 30% of them seen just once. Broader study findings: The VDJ junctions of type 1 diabetes patients carried fewer insertions and more deletions.

This TCR was recovered from a man between 25 and 39 years old in good health. The sample consisted of central memory CD4+ T cells from blood. This rearrangement joins TRBV28 to TRBJ1-2; TRBD1 is a possible D gene (5 bases). Here the CDR3 DNA reads TGTGCCAGCAGCCCCGGACACGCCTATGGCTACACCTTC. Translation gives CASSPGHAYGYTF.